This is a list of T cell receptor beta chains from one sample in a study of blood T cells in healthy people across ages. TCRdb reprocessed the 5' RACE reads via MiXCR and lists one record per CDR3 protein. The sample lists some 1.5 million distinct CDR3 sequences; 28% were seen once. The sequenced sample was blood. Receptors were obtained from a woman in her twenties or thirties in good health. Both conserved end residues are part of each CDR3. The order of the fields is D gene, V gene, J gene, CDR3 length, clone size, CDR3 DNA, CDR3 protein. D genes are given only for firm matches. Clone size appears in some rows only: once, few, many, or a class for an expanded clone.

d_gene: -; v_gene: TRBV4-1; j_gene: TRBJ2-1; len: 16; abundance: -; CDR3nt: TGCGCCAGCAGCCAAGATCTTGGGAATCCCTACAATGAGCAGTTCTTC; CDR3aa: CASSQDLGNPYNEQFF
d_gene: -; v_gene: TRBV27; j_gene: TRBJ1-5; len: 14; abundance: -; CDR3nt: TGTGCCAGCGCAATTTTAGCGAGCAATCAGCCCCAGCATTTT; CDR3aa: CASAILASNQPQHF
d_gene: -; v_gene: TRBV7-2; j_gene: TRBJ1-2; len: 14; abundance: few; CDR3nt: TGTGCCAGCAGCTTAAGAAGGAGAGGCTATGGCTACACCTTC; CDR3aa: CASSLRRRGYGYTF
d_gene: TRBD1; v_gene: TRBV4-1; j_gene: TRBJ2-7; len: 15; abundance: few; CDR3nt: TGCGCCAGTGCGATACCGGGACAGGACTCCTACGAGCAGTACTTC; CDR3aa: CASAIPGQDSYEQYF
d_gene: -; v_gene: TRBV19; j_gene: TRBJ1-6; len: 14; abundance: -; CDR3nt: TGTGCCAGTAGTATGAGCTCCTATAATTCACCCCTCCACTTT; CDR3aa: CASSMSSYNSPLHF
d_gene: -; v_gene: TRBV10-3; j_gene: TRBJ2-5; len: 13; abundance: few; CDR3nt: TGTGCCATCAGTGGCAGGGGTGGGGAGACCCAGTACTTC; CDR3aa: CAISGRGGETQYF
d_gene: -; v_gene: TRBV29-1; j_gene: TRBJ2-3; len: 13; abundance: few; CDR3nt: TGCAGCGTTGCGGGCAGGGCGACAGATACGCAGTATTTT; CDR3aa: CSVAGRATDTQYF
d_gene: -; v_gene: TRBV13; j_gene: TRBJ2-7; len: 15; abundance: many; CDR3nt: TGTGCCAGCAGCTTAGGTGGCGGGTTGACCTACGAGCAGTACTTC; CDR3aa: CASSLGGGLTYEQYF
d_gene: -; v_gene: TRBV7-9; j_gene: TRBJ2-7; len: 14; abundance: few; CDR3nt: TGTGCCAGCAGCTTTTTGAGAAATACCTACGAGCAGTACTTC; CDR3aa: CASSFLRNTYEQYF
d_gene: -; v_gene: TRBV15; j_gene: TRBJ1-5; len: 16; abundance: once; CDR3nt: TGTGCCACCAGCAGAGTCTCAGTGGGAGGGGATCAGCCCCAGCATTTT; CDR3aa: CATSRVSVGGDQPQHF
d_gene: TRBD2; v_gene: TRBV12-3/TRBV12-4; j_gene: TRBJ2-1; len: 18; abundance: few; CDR3nt: TGTGCCAGCGTCGGCGGGGCGGGAGGGTCGGCCTCCTACAATGAGCAGTTCTTC; CDR3aa: CASVGGAGGSASYNEQFF
d_gene: -; v_gene: TRBV20-1; j_gene: TRBJ2-5; len: 10; abundance: few; CDR3nt: TGCAGTGCTGCTCTCGAGACCCAGTACTTC; CDR3aa: CSAALETQYF
d_gene: -; v_gene: TRBV10-3; j_gene: TRBJ1-1; len: 12; abundance: -; CDR3nt: TGTGCCGGAGGGGGGAGAAACACTGAAGCTTTCTTT; CDR3aa: CAGGGRNTEAFF
d_gene: -; v_gene: TRBV28; j_gene: TRBJ1-2; len: 12; abundance: -; CDR3nt: TGTGCCAGCAGTTGGTTGACTCGGGGCTACACCTTC; CDR3aa: CASSWLTRGYTF
d_gene: TRBD2; v_gene: TRBV7-2; j_gene: TRBJ2-3; len: 15; abundance: few; CDR3nt: TGTGCCAGCACCCTCGGACTAGTTGGCACAGATACGCAGTATTTT; CDR3aa: CASTLGLVGTDTQYF
d_gene: -; v_gene: TRBV7-2; j_gene: TRBJ2-7; len: 13; abundance: few; CDR3nt: TGTGCCAGCACCCGACCCCCCTTTGGAGAGCAGTACTTC; CDR3aa: CASTRPPFGEQYF
d_gene: -; v_gene: TRBV7-8; j_gene: TRBJ2-6; len: 18; abundance: -; CDR3nt: TGTGCCAGCAGCTTCAACGGGGGTTTGAATTCTGGGGCCAACGTCCTGACTTTC; CDR3aa: CASSFNGGLNSGANVLTF
d_gene: -; v_gene: TRBV20-1; j_gene: TRBJ2-1; len: 14; abundance: many; CDR3nt: TGCAGTGCTAGAGGGGGGGCTCAATACAATGAGCAGTTCTTC; CDR3aa: CSARGGAQYNEQFF
d_gene: -; v_gene: TRBV28; j_gene: TRBJ2-1; len: 13; abundance: few; CDR3nt: TGTGCCAGCGGGCTCCGGGACGGTGGTGAGCAGTTCTTC; CDR3aa: CASGLRDGGEQFF
d_gene: TRBD2; v_gene: TRBV12-5; j_gene: TRBJ2-5; len: 19; abundance: -; CDR3nt: TGTGCTAGTGACGAGTGCGCTAGCGGGGGAGCACCCTGGGGAGAGACCCAGTACTTC; CDR3aa: CASDECASGGAPWGETQYF
d_gene: -; v_gene: TRBV29-1; j_gene: TRBJ2-1; len: 16; abundance: -; CDR3nt: TGCAGCGTTGAAGGGGCCGCTAGAAGCTCCTACAATGAGCAGTTCTTC; CDR3aa: CSVEGAARSSYNEQFF
d_gene: -; v_gene: TRBV23-1; j_gene: TRBJ2-1; len: 14; abundance: -; CDR3nt: TGCGCCAGCAGTCGAGACGGGGGGCAAAATGAGCAGTTCTTC; CDR3aa: CASSRDGGQNEQFF
d_gene: -; v_gene: TRBV4-1; j_gene: TRBJ2-5; len: 14; abundance: -; CDR3nt: TGCGCCAGCAGCCTTATGGCCCCCGATGAGACCCAGTACTTC; CDR3aa: CASSLMAPDETQYF
d_gene: TRBD2; v_gene: TRBV9; j_gene: TRBJ2-7; len: 14; abundance: -; CDR3nt: TGTGCCAGCAGCGTAACAGCGGGAGCCTACGAGCAGTACTTC; CDR3aa: CASSVTAGAYEQYF